The clone carrying this T cell receptor beta chain was seen at least ten times. This entry comes from a study of T cells after yellow fever vaccination. V lost 5 bases and J 2 bases, leaving 10 bases between the germline ends. The CDR3 spans 14 residues. CDR1 and CDR2 (germline): SGHVS, FNYEAQ. TCRdb recomputed calls from the 5' RACE reads with MiXCR, one row per CDR3 protein. The data hold approximately 150,000 distinct CDR3 sequences, with 5.5% to 8% observed a single time. The material sequenced was CD4+ T cells sorted from PBMCs, taken on the day of the first yellow fever vaccination. The TCR originated in a man in his late teens or twenties who received the YFV17D yellow fever vaccine. The chain employs TRBV7-6 and TRBJ1-3, with D unresolved. CDR3 in amino acids: CASSPLGAGNTIYF. In DNA form, the CDR3 reads TGTGCCAGCAGCCCACTTGGTGCTGGAAACACCATATATTTT.